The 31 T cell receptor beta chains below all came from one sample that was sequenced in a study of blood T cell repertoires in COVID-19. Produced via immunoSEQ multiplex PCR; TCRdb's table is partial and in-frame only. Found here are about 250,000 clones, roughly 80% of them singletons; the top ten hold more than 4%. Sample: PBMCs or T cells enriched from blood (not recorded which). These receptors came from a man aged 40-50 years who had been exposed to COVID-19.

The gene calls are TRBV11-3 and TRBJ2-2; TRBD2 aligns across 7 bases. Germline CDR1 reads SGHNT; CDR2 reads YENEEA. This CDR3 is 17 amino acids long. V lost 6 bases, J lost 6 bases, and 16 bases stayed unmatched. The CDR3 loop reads CASRRSKLGGPAGELFF. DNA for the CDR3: TGTGCCAGCAGACGATCGAAATTGGGAGGGCCGGCCGGGGAGCTGTTTTTT.

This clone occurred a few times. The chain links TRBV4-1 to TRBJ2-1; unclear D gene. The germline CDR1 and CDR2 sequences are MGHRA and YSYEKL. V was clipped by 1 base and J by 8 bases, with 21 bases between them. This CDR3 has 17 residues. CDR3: CASSQGYARGRIHEQFF. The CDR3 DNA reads TGCGCCAGCAGCCAAGGCTACGCTAGAGGCCGGATCCATGAGCAGTTCTTC.

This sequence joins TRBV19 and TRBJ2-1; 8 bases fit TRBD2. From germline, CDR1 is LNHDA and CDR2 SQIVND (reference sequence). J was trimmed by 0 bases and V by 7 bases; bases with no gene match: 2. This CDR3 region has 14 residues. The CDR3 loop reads CASMRGVSYNEQFF. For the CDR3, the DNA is TGTGCCAGTATGCGGGGGGTCTCCTACAATGAGCAGTTCTTC.

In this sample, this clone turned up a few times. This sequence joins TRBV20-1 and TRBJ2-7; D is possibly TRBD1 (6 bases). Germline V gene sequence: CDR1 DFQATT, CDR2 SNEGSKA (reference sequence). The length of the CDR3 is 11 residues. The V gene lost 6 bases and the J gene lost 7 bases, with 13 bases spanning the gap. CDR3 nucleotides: TGCAGTGCAAGGGGGACCGTGGAGCAGTACTTC. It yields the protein CSARGTVEQYF.

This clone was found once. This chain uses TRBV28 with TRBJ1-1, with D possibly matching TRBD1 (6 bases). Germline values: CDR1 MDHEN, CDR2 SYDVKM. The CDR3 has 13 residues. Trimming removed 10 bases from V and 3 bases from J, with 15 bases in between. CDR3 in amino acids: CATLRGAYTEAFF. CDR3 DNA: TGTGCCACCCTCCGGGGGGCATACACTGAAGCTTTCTTT.

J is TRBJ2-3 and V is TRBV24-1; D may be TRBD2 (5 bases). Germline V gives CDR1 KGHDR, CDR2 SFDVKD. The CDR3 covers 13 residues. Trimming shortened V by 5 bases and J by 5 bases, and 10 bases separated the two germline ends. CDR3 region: CATSGSAGDTQYF. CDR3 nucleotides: TGTGCCACCAGTGGTAGTGCGGGAGATACGCAGTATTTT.

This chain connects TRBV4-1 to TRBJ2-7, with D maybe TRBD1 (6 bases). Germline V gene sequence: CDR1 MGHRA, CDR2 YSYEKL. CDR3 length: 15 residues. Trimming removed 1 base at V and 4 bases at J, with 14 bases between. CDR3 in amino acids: CASSQGITGSYEQYF. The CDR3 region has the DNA TGCGCCAGCAGCCAAGGGATAACAGGGTCATACGAGCAGTACTTC.

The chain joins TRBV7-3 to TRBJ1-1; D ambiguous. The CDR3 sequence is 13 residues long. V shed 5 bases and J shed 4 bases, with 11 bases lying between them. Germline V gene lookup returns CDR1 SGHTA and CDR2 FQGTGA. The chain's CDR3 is CASSLDRRTEAFF. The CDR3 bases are TGTGCCAGCAGCCTAGACCGACGCACTGAAGCTTTCTTT. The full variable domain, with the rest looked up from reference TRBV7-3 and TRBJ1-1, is GAGVSQTPSNKVTEKGKYVELRCDPISGHTALYWYRQSLGQGPEFLIYFQGTGAADDSGLPNDRFFAVRPEGSVSTLKIQRTERGDSAVYLCASSLDRRTEAFFGQGTRLTVV.

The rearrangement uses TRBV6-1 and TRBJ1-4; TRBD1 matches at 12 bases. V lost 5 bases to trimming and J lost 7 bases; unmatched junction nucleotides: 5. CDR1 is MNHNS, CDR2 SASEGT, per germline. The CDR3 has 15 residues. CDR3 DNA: TGTGCCAGCAGTTTGCCGGGACAGGGGGCTGAAAAACTGTTTTTT. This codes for CASSLPGQGAEKLFF.

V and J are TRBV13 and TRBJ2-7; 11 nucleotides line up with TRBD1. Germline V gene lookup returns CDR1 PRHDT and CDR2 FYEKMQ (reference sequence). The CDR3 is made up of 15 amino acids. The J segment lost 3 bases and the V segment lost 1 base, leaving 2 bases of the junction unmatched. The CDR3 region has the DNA TGTGCCAGCAGCTTAGAAGGGACAGGGGGCTACGAGCAGTACTTC. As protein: CASSLEGTGGYEQYF.

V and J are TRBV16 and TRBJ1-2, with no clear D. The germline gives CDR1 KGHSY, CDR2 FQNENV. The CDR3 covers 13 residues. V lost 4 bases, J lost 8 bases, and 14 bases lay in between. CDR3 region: CASSPTRPGGYTF. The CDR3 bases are TGTGCCAGCAGCCCAACCCGACCGGGGGGCTACACCTTC.

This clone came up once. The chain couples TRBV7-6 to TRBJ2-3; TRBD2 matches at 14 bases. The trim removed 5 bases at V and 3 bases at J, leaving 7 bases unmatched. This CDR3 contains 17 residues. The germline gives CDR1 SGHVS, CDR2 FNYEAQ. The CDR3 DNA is TGTGCCAGCAGCGCCGCGGGACTAGCGGGAGTGACAGATACGCAGTATTTT. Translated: CASSAAGLAGVTDTQYF. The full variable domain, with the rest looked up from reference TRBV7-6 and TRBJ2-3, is GAGVSQSPRYKVTKRGQDVALRCDPISGHVSLYWYRQALGQGPEFLTYFNYEAQQDKSGLPNDRFSAERPEGSISTLTIQRTEQRDSAMYRCASSAAGLAGVTDTQYFGPGTRLTVL.

CDR3 DNA sequence: TGTGCCAGCAGCTTGACAGGGACCGAGCAGTACTTC. It yields the protein CASSLTGTEQYF. This chain uses TRBV12-3 or TRBV12-4 with TRBJ2-7; TRBD1 matches at 7 bases. V shed 6 bases and J 6 bases; nucleotides not matched to a gene: 5. The CDR3 covers 12 residues.

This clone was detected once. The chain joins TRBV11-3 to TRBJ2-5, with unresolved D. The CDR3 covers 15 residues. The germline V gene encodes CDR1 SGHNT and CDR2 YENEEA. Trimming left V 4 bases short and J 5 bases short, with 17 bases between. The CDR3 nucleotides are TGTGCCAGCAGCTCTTCCCCTTCCCAGGCGGAGACCCAGTACTTC. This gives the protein CASSSSPSQAETQYF.

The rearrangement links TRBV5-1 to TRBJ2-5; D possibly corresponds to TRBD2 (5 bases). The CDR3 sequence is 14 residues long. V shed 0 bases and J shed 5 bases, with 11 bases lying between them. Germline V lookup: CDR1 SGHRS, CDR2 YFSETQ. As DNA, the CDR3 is TGCGCCAGCAGCTTGGCCGGCCAGCGGGAGACCCAGTACTTC. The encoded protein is CASSLAGQRETQYF.

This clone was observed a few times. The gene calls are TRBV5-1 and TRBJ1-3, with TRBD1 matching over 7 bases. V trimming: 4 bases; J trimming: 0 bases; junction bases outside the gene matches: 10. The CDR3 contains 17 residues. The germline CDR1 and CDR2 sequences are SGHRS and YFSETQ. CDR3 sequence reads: CASSPLGQSNSGNTIYF. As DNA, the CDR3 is TGCGCCAGCAGCCCCCTGGGACAGTCGAACTCTGGAAACACCATATATTTT.

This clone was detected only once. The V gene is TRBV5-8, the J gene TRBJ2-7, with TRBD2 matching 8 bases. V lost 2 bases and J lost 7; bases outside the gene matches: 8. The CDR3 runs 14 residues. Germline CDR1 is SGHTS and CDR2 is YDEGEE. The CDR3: CASSFVGRAREQYF. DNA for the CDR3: TGTGCCAGCAGCTTCGTCGGGAGGGCCAGAGAGCAGTACTTC.

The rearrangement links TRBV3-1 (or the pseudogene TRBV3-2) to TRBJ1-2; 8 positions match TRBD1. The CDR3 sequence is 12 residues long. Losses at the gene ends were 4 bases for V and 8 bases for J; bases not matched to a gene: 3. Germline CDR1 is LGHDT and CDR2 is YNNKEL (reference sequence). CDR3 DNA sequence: TGTGCCAGCAGCCCCCGGGACAGGGGCTACACCTTC. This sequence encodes CASSPRDRGYTF.

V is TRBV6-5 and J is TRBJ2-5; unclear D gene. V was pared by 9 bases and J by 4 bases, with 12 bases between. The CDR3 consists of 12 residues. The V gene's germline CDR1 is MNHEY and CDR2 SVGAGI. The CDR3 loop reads CASHTPRETQYF. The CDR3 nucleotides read TGTGCCAGTCACACCCCCCGAGAGACCCAGTACTTC.

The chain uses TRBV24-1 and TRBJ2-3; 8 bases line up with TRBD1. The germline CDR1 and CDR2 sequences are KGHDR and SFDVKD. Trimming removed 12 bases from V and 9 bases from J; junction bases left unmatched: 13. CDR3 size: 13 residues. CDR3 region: CAVRSGGSGTQYF. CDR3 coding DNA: TGTGCCGTTAGATCAGGGGGCAGCGGAACGCAGTATTTT.

The CDR3 DNA reads TGTGCCAGCAGCCAAGGGGGACAGTCCAATGAGCAGTTCTTC. Translating gives CASSQGGQSNEQFF. The chain joins TRBV3-1 (or the pseudogene TRBV3-2) to TRBJ2-1; TRBD1 matches at 7 bases. Germline assignment: CDR1 LGHDT and CDR2 YNNKEL (reference sequence). J lost 6 bases, V lost 1 base, and 3 bases had no gene match. CDR3 length equals 14 residues.

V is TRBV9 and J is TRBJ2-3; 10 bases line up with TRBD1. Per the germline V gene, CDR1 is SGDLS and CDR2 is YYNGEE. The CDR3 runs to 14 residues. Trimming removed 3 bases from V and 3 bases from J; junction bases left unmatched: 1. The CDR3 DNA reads TGTGCCAGCAGCGCGGGACAGGGGACAGATACGCAGTATTTT. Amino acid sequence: CASSAGQGTDTQYF.

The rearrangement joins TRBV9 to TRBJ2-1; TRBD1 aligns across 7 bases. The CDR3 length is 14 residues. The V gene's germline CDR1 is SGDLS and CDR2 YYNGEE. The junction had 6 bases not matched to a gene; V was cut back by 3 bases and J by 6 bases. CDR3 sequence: CASSETGQSNEQFF. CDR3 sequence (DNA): TGTGCCAGCAGCGAAACGGGACAGTCCAATGAGCAGTTCTTC.

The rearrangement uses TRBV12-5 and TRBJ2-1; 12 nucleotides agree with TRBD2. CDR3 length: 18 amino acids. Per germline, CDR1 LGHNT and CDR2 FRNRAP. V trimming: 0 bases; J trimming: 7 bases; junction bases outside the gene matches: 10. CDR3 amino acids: CASGLVRFGLAGGNEQFF. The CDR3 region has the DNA TGTGCTAGTGGTTTGGTAAGGTTCGGGCTAGCGGGAGGGAATGAGCAGTTCTTC. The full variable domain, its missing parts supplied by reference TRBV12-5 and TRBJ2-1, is DARVTQTPRHKVTEMGQEVTMRCQPILGHNTVFWYRQTMMQGLELLAYFRNRAPLDDSGMPKDRFSAEMPDATLATLKIQPSEPRDSAVYFCASGLVRFGLAGGNEQFFGPGTRLTVL.

The CDR3 nucleotides are TGTGCCACCAGCGCCCGAGATCAGCCCCAGCATTTT. Translating gives CATSARDQPQHF. V gene TRBV15 combines with J gene TRBJ1-5; D remains unclear. This CDR3 is 12 amino acids long. Germline V CDR1 and CDR2: LNHNV, YYDKDF (reference sequence). V lost 5 bases, J lost 5 bases, and 7 bases lay in between.

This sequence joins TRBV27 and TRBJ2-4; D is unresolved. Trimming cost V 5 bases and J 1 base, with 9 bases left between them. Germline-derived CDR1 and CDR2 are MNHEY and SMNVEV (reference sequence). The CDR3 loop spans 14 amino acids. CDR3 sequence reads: CASSSGRAKNIQYF. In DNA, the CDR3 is TGTGCCAGCAGTAGTGGTCGGGCCAAAAACATTCAGTACTTC.

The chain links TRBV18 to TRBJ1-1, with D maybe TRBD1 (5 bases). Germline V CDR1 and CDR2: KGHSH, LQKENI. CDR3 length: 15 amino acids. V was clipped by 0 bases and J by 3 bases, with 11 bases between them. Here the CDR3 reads CASSPPTGVDTEAFF. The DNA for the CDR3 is TGTGCCAGCTCACCACCGACGGGGGTGGACACTGAAGCTTTCTTT.

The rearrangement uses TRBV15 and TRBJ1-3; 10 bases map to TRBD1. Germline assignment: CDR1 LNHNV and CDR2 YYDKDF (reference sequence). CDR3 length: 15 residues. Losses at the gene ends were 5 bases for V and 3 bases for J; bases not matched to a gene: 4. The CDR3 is CATSRDRGNGNTIYF. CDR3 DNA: TGTGCCACCAGCCGGGACAGGGGAAATGGAAACACCATATATTTT.

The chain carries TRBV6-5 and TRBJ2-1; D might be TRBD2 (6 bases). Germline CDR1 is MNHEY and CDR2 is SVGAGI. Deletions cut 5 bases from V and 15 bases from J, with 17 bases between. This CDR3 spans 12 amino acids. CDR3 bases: TGTGCCAGCAGTCCCTCTCTAGGAGGGCGGTTCTTC. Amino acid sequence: CASSPSLGGRFF.

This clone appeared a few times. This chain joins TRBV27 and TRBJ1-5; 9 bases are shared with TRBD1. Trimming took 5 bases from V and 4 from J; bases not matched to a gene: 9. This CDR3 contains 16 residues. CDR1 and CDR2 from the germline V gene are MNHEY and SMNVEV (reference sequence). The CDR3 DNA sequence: TGTGCCAGCAGTCTGGGGCCGACAGGGGGGAATCAGCCCCAGCATTTT. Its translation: CASSLGPTGGNQPQHF.

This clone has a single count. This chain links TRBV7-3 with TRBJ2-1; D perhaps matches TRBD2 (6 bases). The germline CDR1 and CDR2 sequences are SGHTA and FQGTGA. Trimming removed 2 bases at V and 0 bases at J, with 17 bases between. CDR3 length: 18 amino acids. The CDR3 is CASSLEYGTFSSYNEQFF. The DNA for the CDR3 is TGTGCCAGCAGCTTAGAGTACGGGACTTTTAGCTCCTACAATGAGCAGTTCTTC. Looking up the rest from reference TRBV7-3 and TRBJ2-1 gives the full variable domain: GAGVSQTPSNKVTEKGKYVELRCDPISGHTALYWYRQSLGQGPEFLIYFQGTGAADDSGLPNDRFFAVRPEGSVSTLKIQRTERGDSAVYLCASSLEYGTFSSYNEQFFGPGTRLTVL.